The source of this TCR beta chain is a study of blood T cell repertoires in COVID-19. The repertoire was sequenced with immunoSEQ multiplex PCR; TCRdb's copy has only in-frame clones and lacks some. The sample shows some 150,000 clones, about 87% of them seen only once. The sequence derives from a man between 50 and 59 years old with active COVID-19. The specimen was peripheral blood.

CDR3 residues: CAWSVGRVNYGYTF. The CDR3 DNA sequence: TGTGCCTGGAGTGTGGGGCGAGTCAACTATGGCTACACCTTC. The gene calls are TRBV30 and TRBJ1-2; TRBD1 might be the D (5 bases). Trimming stripped 0 bases from V and 2 bases from J, with 10 bases between. Germline V gene lookup returns CDR1 GTSNPN and CDR2 SVGIG (reference sequence). The CDR3 has 14 residues.